Shown below are 8 T cell receptor beta chains from a single sample sequenced in a study of human T cells and chemical hapten exposure. TCRdb re-called the RACE reads with MiXCR, one entry per CDR3 protein. The sample has some 150,000 distinct CDR3 sequences; about 10% are singletons. This sample's time point: patch test 2, 6 weeks after DPC sensitization. The treatment was: therapeutic diphenylcyclopropenone sensitization with weekly scalp DPC. This material consisted of whole blood, taken in connection with sensitization to the hapten diphenylcyclopropenone (DPC). These receptors all stem from a woman between 50 and 59 years old with alopecia areata. Some clones in this sample may be carry-over from other donors' samples.

Ten or more counts support this clonotype. This chain links TRBV7-6 with TRBJ2-5; D could derive from TRBD1 or TRBD2 (5 bases each). Germline V gene data show CDR1 as SGHVS and CDR2 as FNYEAQ. The CDR3 extends over 14 amino acids. With 5 bases removed from V and 2 bases from J, the gap between germline ends came to 12 bases. The CDR3 nucleotides are TGTGCCAGCAGCCCGGGACGGCAGCAAGAGACCCAGTACTTC. Its translation is CASSPGRQQETQYF.

V is TRBV29-1 and J is TRBJ2-2; the match to TRBD1 covers 12 bases. Germline trimming cut 4 bases from V and 7 bases from J; bases unmatched to any gene: 7. The CDR3 sequence is 15 residues long. Germline CDR1 and CDR2: SQVTM and ANQGSEA. Here the CDR3 DNA reads TGCAGCGTTGGCTCCGGGACAGGGGGCGGCGGGGAGCTGTTTTTT. This gives the protein CSVGSGTGGGGELFF.

This clonotype was seen a few times. The chain couples TRBV24-1 to TRBJ2-7, with 8 bases that match TRBD1. CDR3 length: 15 amino acids. Germline assignment: CDR1 KGHDR and CDR2 SFDVKD. V was pared by 2 bases and J by 3 bases, with 5 bases of the junction left unmatched. CDR3 in amino acids: CATSDSGDRYYEQYF. CDR3 DNA: TGTGCCACCAGTGATTCGGGGGACAGGTACTACGAGCAGTACTTC.

The V gene is TRBV3-1, the J gene TRBJ2-1; 7 positions match TRBD2. The CDR3 is 15 amino acids. The J segment lost 6 bases and the V segment lost 3 bases, leaving 8 bases of the junction unmatched. The germline CDR1 and CDR2 sequences are LGHDT and YNNKEL (reference sequence). As DNA, the CDR3 is TGTGCCAGCAGCCACCTAGCGGAGGGACTCAATGAGCAGTTCTTC. Encoded protein: CASSHLAEGLNEQFF.

The table lists this clonotype with a few counts. This chain uses TRBV20-1 with TRBJ1-5; a weak D match, TRBD1 (5 bases). The V gene's germline CDR1 is DFQATT and CDR2 SNEGSKA (reference sequence). Trimming took 0 bases from V and 7 from J, leaving 13 bases between them. The CDR3 is 14 amino acids. CDR3 nucleotides: TGCAGTGCTAGAGATTACAGGAGTGGACAGCCCCAGCATTTT. Protein product: CSARDYRSGQPQHF.

This clonotype was picked up many times. V gene TRBV11-2 combines with J gene TRBJ1-5; D is unclear. The CDR3 spans 12 residues. The ends were cut back, 5 bases at V and 4 bases at J, with 6 bases in the middle. CDR1 is SGHAT, CDR2 FQNNGV, per germline. The CDR3 region has the DNA TGTGCCAGCAGCCCGGTAAATCAGCCCCAGCATTTT. Translation gives CASSPVNQPQHF.

The chain recombines TRBV5-1 with TRBJ2-1; 8 nucleotides line up with TRBD2. V was clipped by 4 bases and J by 7 bases; unmatched bases: 13. This CDR3 spans 16 amino acids. Germline CDR1 SGHRS, CDR2 YFSETQ. The CDR3 sequence is CASSPVGAGVWNEQFF. For the CDR3, the DNA is TGCGCCAGCAGCCCGGTCGGAGCGGGAGTATGGAATGAGCAGTTCTTC.

Ten or more counts support this clonotype. The V call is TRBV7-9, the J call TRBJ2-5; 10 positions match TRBD2. CDR1 and CDR2 from the germline V gene are SEHNR and FQNEAQ (reference sequence). V shed 5 bases, J shed 5 bases, and the junction held 8 bases outside the gene matches. The CDR3 totals 15 residues. The CDR3 bases are TGTGCCAGCAGCCGGCTAGCGGGAGAGCGGGAGACCCAGTACTTC. This sequence encodes CASSRLAGERETQYF.